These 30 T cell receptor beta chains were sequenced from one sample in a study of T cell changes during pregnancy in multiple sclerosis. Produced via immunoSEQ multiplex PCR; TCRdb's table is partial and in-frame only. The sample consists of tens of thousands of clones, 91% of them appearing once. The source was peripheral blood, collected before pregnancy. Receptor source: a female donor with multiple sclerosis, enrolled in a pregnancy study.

DNA for the CDR3: TGTGCCAGCAGCCAAGCTCGGTGGGTCGGCGGCTATGGCTACACCTTC. This encodes CASSQARWVGGYGYTF. This chain uses TRBV14 with TRBJ1-2; D is ambiguous. Trimming removed 1 base from V and 4 bases from J, with 16 bases in between. CDR1 is SGHDN, CDR2 FVKESK, per germline. The CDR3 has 16 residues.

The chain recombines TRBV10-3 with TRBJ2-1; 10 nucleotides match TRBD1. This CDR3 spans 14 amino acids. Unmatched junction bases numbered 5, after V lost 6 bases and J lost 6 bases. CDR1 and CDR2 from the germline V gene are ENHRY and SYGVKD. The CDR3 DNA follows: TGTGCCATCAGGAGACAGGGGGCCGGCAATGAGCAGTTCTTC. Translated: CAIRRQGAGNEQFF.

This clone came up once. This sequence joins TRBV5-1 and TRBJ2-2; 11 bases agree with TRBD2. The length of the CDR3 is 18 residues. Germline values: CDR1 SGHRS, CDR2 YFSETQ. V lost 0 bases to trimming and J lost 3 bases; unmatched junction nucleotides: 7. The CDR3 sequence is CASSLANLAGGHTGELFF. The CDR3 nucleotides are TGCGCCAGCAGCTTGGCTAATCTAGCGGGGGGACACACCGGGGAGCTGTTTTTT.

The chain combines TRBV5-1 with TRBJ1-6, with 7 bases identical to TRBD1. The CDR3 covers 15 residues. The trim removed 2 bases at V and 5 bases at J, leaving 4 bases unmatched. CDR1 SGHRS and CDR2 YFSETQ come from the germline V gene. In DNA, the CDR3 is TGCGCCAGCAGCTTTCACGACAGGGATAATTCACCCCTCCACTTT. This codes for CASSFHDRDNSPLHF.

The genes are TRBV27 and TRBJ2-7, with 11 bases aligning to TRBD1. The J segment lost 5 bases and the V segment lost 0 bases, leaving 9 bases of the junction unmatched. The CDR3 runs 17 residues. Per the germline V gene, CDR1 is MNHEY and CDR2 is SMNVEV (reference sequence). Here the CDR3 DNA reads TGTGCCAGCAGTTTATCGAGACCGGACAGGGGGCGCCACGAGCAGTACTTC. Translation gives CASSLSRPDRGRHEQYF.

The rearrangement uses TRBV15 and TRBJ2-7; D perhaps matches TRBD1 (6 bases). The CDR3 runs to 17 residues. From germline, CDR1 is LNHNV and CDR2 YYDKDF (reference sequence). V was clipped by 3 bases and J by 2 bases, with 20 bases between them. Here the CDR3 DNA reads TGTGCCACCAGCAGTAGGAAGGGGGAGACAGTTACCTACGAGCAGTACTTC. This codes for CATSSRKGETVTYEQYF. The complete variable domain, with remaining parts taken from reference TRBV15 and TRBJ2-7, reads DAMVIQNPRYQVTQFGKPVTLSCSQTLNHNVMYWYQQKSSQAPKLLFHYYDKDFNNEADTPDNFQSRRPNTSFCFLDIRSPGLGDTAMYLCATSSRKGETVTYEQYFGPGTRLTVT.

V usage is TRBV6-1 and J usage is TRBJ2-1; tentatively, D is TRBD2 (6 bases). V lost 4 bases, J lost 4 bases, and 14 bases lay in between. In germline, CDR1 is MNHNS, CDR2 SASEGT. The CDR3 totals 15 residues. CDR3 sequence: CASSGVSGLYNEQFF. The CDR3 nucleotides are TGTGCCAGCAGTGGTGTTTCCGGACTATACAATGAGCAGTTCTTC.

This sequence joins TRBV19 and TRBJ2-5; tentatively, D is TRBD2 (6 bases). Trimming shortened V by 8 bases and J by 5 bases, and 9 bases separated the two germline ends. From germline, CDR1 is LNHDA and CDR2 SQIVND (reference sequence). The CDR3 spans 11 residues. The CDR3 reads CASRRGETQYF. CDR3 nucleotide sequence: TGTGCCAGTCGGCGGGGCGAGACCCAGTACTTC.

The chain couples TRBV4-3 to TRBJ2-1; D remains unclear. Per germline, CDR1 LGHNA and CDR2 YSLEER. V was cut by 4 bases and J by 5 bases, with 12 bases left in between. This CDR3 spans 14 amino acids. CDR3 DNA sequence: TGCGCCAGCAGCCGCGGTGCCTTTGACAATGAGCAGTTCTTC. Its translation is CASSRGAFDNEQFF.

The CDR3 bases are TGTGCCAGCTCACCACTACAGGGAAGTTCACCCCTCCACTTT. Protein sequence: CASSPLQGSSPLHF. The chain links TRBV18 to TRBJ1-6; a weak D match, TRBD1 (6 bases). Trimming took off 1 base at V and 9 bases at J, with 10 bases between the two ends. Germline values: CDR1 KGHSH, CDR2 LQKENI. This CDR3 comprises 14 residues.

CDR3 loop: CASTLSTGGTEAFF. The CDR3 bases are TGTGCCAGCACCCTCTCGACAGGGGGGACTGAAGCTTTCTTT. The chain joins TRBV11-2 to TRBJ1-1; 9 bases match TRBD1. Germline V gene lookup returns CDR1 SGHAT and CDR2 FQNNGV. This CDR3 comprises 14 residues. The trim removed 7 bases at V and 5 bases at J, leaving 8 bases unmatched.

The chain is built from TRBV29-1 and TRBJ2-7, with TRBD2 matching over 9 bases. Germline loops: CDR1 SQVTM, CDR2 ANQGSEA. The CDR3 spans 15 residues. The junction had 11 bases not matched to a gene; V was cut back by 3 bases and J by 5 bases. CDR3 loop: CSVESGGGGLHEQYF. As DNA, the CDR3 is TGCAGCGTTGAGTCGGGCGGGGGGGGGCTCCACGAGCAGTACTTC.

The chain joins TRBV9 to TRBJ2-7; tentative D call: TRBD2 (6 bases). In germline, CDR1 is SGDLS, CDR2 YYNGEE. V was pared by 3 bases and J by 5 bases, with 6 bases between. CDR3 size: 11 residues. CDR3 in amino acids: CASSASDEQYF. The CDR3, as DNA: TGTGCCAGCAGCGCTAGCGACGAGCAGTACTTC.

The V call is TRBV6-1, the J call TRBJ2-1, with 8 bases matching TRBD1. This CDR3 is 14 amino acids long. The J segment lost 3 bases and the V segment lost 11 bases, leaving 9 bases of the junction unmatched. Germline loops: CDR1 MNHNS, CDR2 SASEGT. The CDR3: CAHQGAPSYNEQFF. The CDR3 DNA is TGTGCCCATCAGGGGGCCCCTAGCTACAATGAGCAGTTCTTC.

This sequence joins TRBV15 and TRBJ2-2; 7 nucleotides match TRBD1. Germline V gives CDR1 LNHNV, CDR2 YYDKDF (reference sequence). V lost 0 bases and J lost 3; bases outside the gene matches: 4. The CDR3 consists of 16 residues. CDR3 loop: CATSREGDRYTGELFF. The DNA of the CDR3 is TGTGCCACCAGCAGAGAGGGGGACAGATACACCGGGGAGCTGTTTTTT. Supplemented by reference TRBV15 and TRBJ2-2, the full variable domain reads DAMVIQNPRYQVTQFGKPVTLSCSQTLNHNVMYWYQQKSSQAPKLLFHYYDKDFNNEADTPDNFQSRRPNTSFCFLDIRSPGLGDTAMYLCATSREGDRYTGELFFGEGSRLTVL.

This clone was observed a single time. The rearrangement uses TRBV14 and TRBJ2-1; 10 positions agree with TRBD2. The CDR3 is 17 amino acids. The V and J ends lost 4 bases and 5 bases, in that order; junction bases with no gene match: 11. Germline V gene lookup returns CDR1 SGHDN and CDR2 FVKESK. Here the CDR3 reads CASSPRLAGFRHNEQFF. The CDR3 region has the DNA TGTGCCAGCAGCCCGCGACTAGCGGGTTTCCGGCACAATGAGCAGTTCTTC.

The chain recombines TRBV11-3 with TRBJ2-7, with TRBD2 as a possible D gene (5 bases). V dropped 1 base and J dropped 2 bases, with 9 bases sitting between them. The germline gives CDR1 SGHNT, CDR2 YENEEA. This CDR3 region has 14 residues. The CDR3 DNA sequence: TGTGCCAGCAGCTTAGGATCCGGGGCCTACGAGCAGTACTTC. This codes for CASSLGSGAYEQYF.

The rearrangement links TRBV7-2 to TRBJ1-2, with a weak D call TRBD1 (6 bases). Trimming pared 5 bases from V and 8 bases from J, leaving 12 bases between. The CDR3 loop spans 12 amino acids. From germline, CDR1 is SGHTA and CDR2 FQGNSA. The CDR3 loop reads CASSQRGQGYTF. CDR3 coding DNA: TGTGCCAGCAGCCAGCGGGGGCAAGGCTACACCTTC.

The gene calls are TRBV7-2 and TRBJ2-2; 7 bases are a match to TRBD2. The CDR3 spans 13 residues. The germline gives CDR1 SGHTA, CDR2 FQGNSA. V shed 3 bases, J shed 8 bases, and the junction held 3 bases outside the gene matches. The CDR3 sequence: CASSFWEGGELFF. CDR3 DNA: TGTGCCAGCAGCTTTTGGGAGGGGGGGGAGCTGTTTTTT.

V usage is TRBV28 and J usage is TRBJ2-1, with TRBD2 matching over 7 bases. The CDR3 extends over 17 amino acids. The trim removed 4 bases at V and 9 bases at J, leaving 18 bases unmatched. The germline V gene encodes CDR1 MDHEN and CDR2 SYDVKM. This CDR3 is CASSSLYGLVRRSEQFF. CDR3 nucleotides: TGTGCCAGCAGTTCCCTCTATGGACTAGTGCGGCGCAGTGAGCAGTTCTTC.

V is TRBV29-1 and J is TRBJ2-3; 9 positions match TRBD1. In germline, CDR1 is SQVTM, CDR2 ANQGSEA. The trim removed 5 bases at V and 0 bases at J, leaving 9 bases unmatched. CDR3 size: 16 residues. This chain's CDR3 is CSVMGTGKRSTDTQYF. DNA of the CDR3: TGCAGCGTTATGGGGACAGGGAAAAGGAGCACAGATACGCAGTATTTT.

The chain's CDR3 is CASSRQGSVSPYF. As DNA, the CDR3 is TGTGCCAGCAGCCGACAGGGGTCGGTTAGTCCATACTTC. This chain links TRBV2 with TRBJ2-7, with 8 bases matching TRBD1. Germline assignment: CDR1 SNHLY and CDR2 FYNNEI. V trimming: 6 bases; J trimming: 13 bases; junction bases outside the gene matches: 14. The length of the CDR3 is 13 residues.

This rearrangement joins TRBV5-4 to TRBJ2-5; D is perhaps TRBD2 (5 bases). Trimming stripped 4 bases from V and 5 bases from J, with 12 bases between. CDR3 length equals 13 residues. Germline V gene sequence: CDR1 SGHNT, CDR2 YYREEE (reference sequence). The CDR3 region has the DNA TGTGCCAGCAGCACCTCTAGCTCGGAGACCCAGTACTTC. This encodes CASSTSSSETQYF.

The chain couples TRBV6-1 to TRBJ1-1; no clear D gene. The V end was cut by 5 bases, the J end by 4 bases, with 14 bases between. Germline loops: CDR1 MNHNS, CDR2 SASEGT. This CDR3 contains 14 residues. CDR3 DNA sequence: TGTGCCAGCAGTCTCACCGGTCTGTTCACTGAAGCTTTCTTT. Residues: CASSLTGLFTEAFF.

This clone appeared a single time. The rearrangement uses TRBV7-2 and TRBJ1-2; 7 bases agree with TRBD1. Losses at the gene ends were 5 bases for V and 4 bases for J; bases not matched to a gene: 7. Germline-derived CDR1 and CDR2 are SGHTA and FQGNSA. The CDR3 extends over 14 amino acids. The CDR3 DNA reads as TGTGCCAGCAGCCACTCACAGGGGCTCTATGGCTACACCTTC. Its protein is CASSHSQGLYGYTF. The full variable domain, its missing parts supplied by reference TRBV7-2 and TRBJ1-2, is GAGVSQSPSNKVTEKGKDVELRCDPISGHTALYWYRQSLGQGLEFLIYFQGNSAPDKSGLPSDRFSAERTGGSVSTLTIQRTQQEDSAVYLCASSHSQGLYGYTFGSGTRLTVV.

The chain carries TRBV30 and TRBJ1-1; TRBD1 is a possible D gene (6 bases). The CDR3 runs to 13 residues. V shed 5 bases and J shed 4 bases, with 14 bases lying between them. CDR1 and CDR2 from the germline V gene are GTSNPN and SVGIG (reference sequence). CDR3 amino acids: CAWEPGGSTEAFF. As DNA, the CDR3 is TGTGCCTGGGAGCCGGGGGGCTCCACTGAAGCTTTCTTT. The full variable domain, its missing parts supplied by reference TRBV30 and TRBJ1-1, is SQTIHQWPATLVQPVGSPLSLECTVEGTSNPNLYWYRQAAGRGLQLLFYSVGIGQISSEVPQNLSASRPQDRQFILSSKKLLLSDSGFYLCAWEPGGSTEAFFGQGTRLTVV.

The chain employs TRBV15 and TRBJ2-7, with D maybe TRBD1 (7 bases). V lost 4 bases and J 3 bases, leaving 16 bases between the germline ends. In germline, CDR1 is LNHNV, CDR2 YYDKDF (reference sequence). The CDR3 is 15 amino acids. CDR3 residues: CATSKRAGQIYEQYF. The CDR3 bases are TGTGCCACCAGCAAGCGGGCGGGACAGATCTACGAGCAGTACTTC.

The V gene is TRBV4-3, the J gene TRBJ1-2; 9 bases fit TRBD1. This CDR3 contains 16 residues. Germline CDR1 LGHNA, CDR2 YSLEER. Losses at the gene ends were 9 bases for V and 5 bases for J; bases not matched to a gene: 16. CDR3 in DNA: TGCGCCAGTTATGGATTCAGGGACAGGGAGGGTTATGGCTACACCTTC. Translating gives CASYGFRDREGYGYTF.

This chain's CDR3 is CASSGGQPPYEQYF. DNA of the CDR3: TGTGCCAGTAGTGGCGGACAGCCCCCCTACGAGCAGTACTTC. This chain joins TRBV19 and TRBJ2-7; maybe TRBD1 (6 bases). The germline CDR1 and CDR2 sequences are LNHDA and SQIVND (reference sequence). V was pared by 5 bases and J by 2 bases, with 13 bases between. This CDR3 comprises 14 residues.

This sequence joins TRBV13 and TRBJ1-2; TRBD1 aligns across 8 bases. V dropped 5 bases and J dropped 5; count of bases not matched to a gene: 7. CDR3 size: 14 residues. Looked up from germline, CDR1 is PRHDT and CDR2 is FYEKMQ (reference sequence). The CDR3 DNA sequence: TGTGCCAGCAGCGGGACAGGAGGAGCATATGGCTACACCTTC. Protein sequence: CASSGTGGAYGYTF. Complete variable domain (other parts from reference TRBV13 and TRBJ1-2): AAGVIQSPRHLIKEKRETATLKCYPIPRHDTVYWYQQGPGQDPQFLISFYEKMQSDKGSIPDRFSAQQFSDYHSELNMSSLELGDSALYFCASSGTGGAYGYTFGSGTRLTVV.